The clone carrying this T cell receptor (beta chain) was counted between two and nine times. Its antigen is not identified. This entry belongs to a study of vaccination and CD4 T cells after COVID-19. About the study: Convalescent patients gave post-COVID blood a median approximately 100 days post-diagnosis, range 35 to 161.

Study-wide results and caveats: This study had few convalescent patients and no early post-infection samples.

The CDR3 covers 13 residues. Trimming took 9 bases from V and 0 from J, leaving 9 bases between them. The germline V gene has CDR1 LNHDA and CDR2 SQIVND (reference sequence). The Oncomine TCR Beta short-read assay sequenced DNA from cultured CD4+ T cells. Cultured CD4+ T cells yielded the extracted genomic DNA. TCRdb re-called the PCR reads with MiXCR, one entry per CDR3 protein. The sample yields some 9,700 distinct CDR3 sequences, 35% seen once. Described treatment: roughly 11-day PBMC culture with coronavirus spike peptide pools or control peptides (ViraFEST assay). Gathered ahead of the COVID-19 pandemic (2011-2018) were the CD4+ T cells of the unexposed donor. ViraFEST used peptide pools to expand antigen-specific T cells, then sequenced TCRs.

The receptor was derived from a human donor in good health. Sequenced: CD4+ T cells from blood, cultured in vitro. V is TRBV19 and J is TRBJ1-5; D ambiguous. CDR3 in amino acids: CASAHNSNQPQHF. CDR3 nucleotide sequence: TGTGCCAGCGCACATAATAGCAATCAGCCCCAGCATTTT.